Below, 17 T cell receptor beta chains from the same sample are listed, as sequenced in a study of T cell repertoires in cytomegalovirus infection (dated by TCRdb to between 2019 and 2020). TCRdb shows the sequencer as Illumina HiSeq 1500. TCRdb's own reprocessing of the public reads used fastp at Q25 and MiXCR and kept productive beta chains. All rows with the same CDR3 protein become a single entry with the most common DNA and genes. The sample yields 200,000 to 250,000 distinct CDR3 sequences; 6% to 8% were counted once. About 6.5% of the sample is held by the ten biggest clonotypes. The material sequenced was PBMCs. The receptors come from a human donor in good health (CMV status not recorded). Some clones in this sample may be carry-over from other donors' samples.

In its sample, this clonotype was seen many times. This rearrangement joins TRBV6-2 or TRBV6-3 to TRBJ2-3, with D tentatively TRBD1 (7 bases). There are 17 residues in the CDR3. CDR1 is MNHEY and CDR2 is SVGEGT in the germline V gene. V gave up 2 bases and J gave up 6 bases, with 21 bases separating them. Here the CDR3 reads CASSYRQGGRPGDTQYF. CDR3 DNA sequence: TGTGCCAGCAGTTACCGTCAGGGGGGCCGACCAGGGGATACGCAGTATTTT.

This clonotype was observed at least ten times. The chain joins TRBV20-1 to TRBJ2-7, with TRBD2 matching over 12 bases. The length of the CDR3 is 14 residues. Trimming at V came to 8 bases and at J to 1 base, leaving 6 bases not matched to a gene. Germline values: CDR1 DFQATT, CDR2 SNEGSKA (reference sequence). In DNA, the CDR3 is TGCAGTACAAAGACTAGCGGGGGATCCTACGAGCAGTACTTC. It translates to CSTKTSGGSYEQYF.

This clonotype has only a few counts. The gene calls are TRBV20-1 and TRBJ1-1; perhaps TRBD1 as D (5 bases). The germline CDR1 and CDR2 sequences are DFQATT and SNEGSKA (reference sequence). Trimming removed 0 bases at V and 4 bases at J, with 15 bases between. The CDR3 consists of 15 residues. The CDR3 here is CSARDPGSGGTEAFF. CDR3 coding DNA: TGCAGTGCTAGAGATCCAGGGTCCGGGGGCACTGAAGCTTTCTTT.

This clonotype was recorded at least ten times. V usage is TRBV6-2 or TRBV6-3 and J usage is TRBJ2-7; 10 positions agree with TRBD2. Per the germline V gene, CDR1 is MNHEY and CDR2 is SVGEGT. This CDR3 region has 14 residues. After removal of 2 bases from V and 2 bases from J, the junction contained 0 bases not matched to a gene. CDR3 nucleotide sequence: TGTGCCAGCAGTTACACTAGCGGGGCCTACGAGCAGTACTTC. It is translated as CASSYTSGAYEQYF.

This clonotype was observed a few times. This chain joins TRBV19 and TRBJ2-2; D unresolved. V was pared by 9 bases and J by 1 base, with 12 bases between. The CDR3 has 14 amino acids. CDR1 LNHDA and CDR2 SQIVND come from the germline V gene (reference sequence). CDR3 residues: CASYSTLNTGELFF. The CDR3 region has the DNA TGTGCCAGCTATTCAACCCTGAACACCGGGGAGCTGTTTTTT.

The chain joins TRBV28 to TRBJ2-7, with 9 bases lining up with TRBD2. Germline lookup yields CDR1 MDHEN and CDR2 SYDVKM. The CDR3 covers 15 residues. V lost 5 bases, J lost 1 base, and 6 bases stayed unmatched. The CDR3 DNA follows: TGTGCCAGCAGTCCCTGGACTAGCGCATCCTACGAGCAGTACTTC. Residues: CASSPWTSASYEQYF.

This clonotype was counted many times. The chain links TRBV7-6 to TRBJ2-3, with 10 positions matching TRBD2. The germline V gene encodes CDR1 SGHVS and CDR2 FNYEAQ. CDR3 length equals 17 residues. Trimming removed 1 base from V and 2 bases from J; junction bases left unmatched: 6. CDR3 nucleotide sequence: TGTGCCAGCAGCTTAGGAGCTAGCGGGGGATACACAGATACGCAGTATTTT. Its protein product is CASSLGASGGYTDTQYF.

This clonotype was counted many times. This chain connects TRBV15 to TRBJ1-5; 8 bases are shared with TRBD1. CDR1 is LNHNV, CDR2 YYDKDF, per germline (reference sequence). This CDR3 contains 17 residues. V dropped 3 bases and J dropped 1; count of bases not matched to a gene: 8. The CDR3 region is CATSRDRVSESNQPQHF. In DNA form, the CDR3 reads TGTGCCACCAGCAGGGACAGGGTTTCCGAAAGCAATCAGCCCCAGCATTTT.

This clonotype has ten or more counts. The CDR3 region has the DNA TGTGCCAGCAGCCCCGGGGGCCGCGACGACGAGCAGTACTTC. Translating it yields CASSPGGRDDEQYF. The V call is TRBV7-2, the J call TRBJ2-7, with D perhaps matching TRBD1 or TRBD2 (6 bases each). This CDR3 is 14 amino acids long. Germline V gene sequence: CDR1 SGHTA, CDR2 FQGNSA. Trimming took off 5 bases at V and 5 bases at J, with 16 bases between the two ends.

Ten or more counts support this clonotype. The V and J genes are TRBV7-2 and TRBJ2-3; the D call may be TRBD1 or TRBD2 (5 bases each). V was trimmed by 0 bases and J by 2 bases, leaving 12 bases between them. The CDR3 consists of 16 residues. CDR1 is SGHTA and CDR2 is FQGNSA in the germline V gene. The CDR3 is CASSLAGTKLTDTQYF. The CDR3 DNA sequence: TGTGCCAGCAGCTTAGCGGGGACCAAACTCACAGATACGCAGTATTTT.

This clonotype was found many times. This sequence joins TRBV7-2 and TRBJ2-7; D is uncertain. Germline lookup yields CDR1 SGHTA and CDR2 FQGNSA. V lost 1 base and J 7 bases, leaving 14 bases between the germline ends. This CDR3 comprises 14 residues. CDR3: CASSLDGSPREQYF. The CDR3, as DNA: TGTGCCAGCAGCTTAGATGGCAGCCCTAGGGAGCAGTACTTC.

This clonotype was recorded at least ten times. The J gene is TRBJ1-1, the V gene TRBV28; D unresolved. CDR3 size: 13 residues. Trimming removed 2 bases from V and 7 bases from J, with 11 bases in between. From germline, CDR1 is MDHEN and CDR2 SYDVKM. The CDR3: CASSLPGGFEAFF. The CDR3 DNA is TGTGCCAGCAGTTTACCGGGAGGATTTGAAGCTTTCTTT.

The chain has TRBV11-2 and TRBJ1-1; D not certain. The CDR3 covers 13 residues. The germline CDR1 and CDR2 sequences are SGHAT and FQNNGV. Trimming left V 5 bases short and J 3 bases short, with 10 bases between. The CDR3 is CASSADTDTEAFF. The DNA of the CDR3 is TGTGCCAGCAGCGCCGATACGGACACTGAAGCTTTCTTT.

In this sample, this clonotype turned up many times. The V and J genes are TRBV20-1 and TRBJ2-7, with TRBD1 matching 9 bases. CDR1 and CDR2 (germline): DFQATT, SNEGSKA (reference sequence). The CDR3 has 14 amino acids. Germline trimming cut 1 base from V and 3 bases from J; bases unmatched to any gene: 4. CDR3: CSARGGTGNYEQYF. DNA for the CDR3: TGCAGTGCTAGAGGAGGGACAGGGAACTACGAGCAGTACTTC.

The gene calls are TRBV5-6 and TRBJ2-1; 9 nucleotides line up with TRBD1. The CDR3 totals 14 residues. Trimming took 7 bases from V and 3 from J; bases not matched to a gene: 5. Germline CDR1 reads SGHDT; CDR2 reads YYEEEE. The CDR3 nucleotides read TGTGCCAGCTCGGGACAGGGATTCTACAATGAGCAGTTCTTC. It translates to CASSGQGFYNEQFF.

V and J are TRBV20-1 and TRBJ1-5; no definite D call. CDR3 length equals 14 residues. The V and J ends lost 1 base and 0 bases respectively, with 7 bases between them. The germline V gene has CDR1 DFQATT and CDR2 SNEGSKA (reference sequence). Here the CDR3 DNA reads TGCAGTGCTAGAGCCCCGACTAGCAATCAGCCCCAGCATTTT. Amino acids: CSARAPTSNQPQHF.

This clonotype has a count of ten or more. The chain employs TRBV28 and TRBJ2-3; D call uncertain. V lost 7 bases, J lost 4 bases, and 18 bases lay in between. CDR3 size: 15 residues. In germline, CDR1 is MDHEN, CDR2 SYDVKM. CDR3 DNA sequence: TGTGCCAGCACCCGTGGGCCTAACTTCTCAGATACGCAGTATTTT. As protein: CASTRGPNFSDTQYF.